What follows are 18 T cell receptor beta chains derived from one specimen sequenced in a study of sequential checkpoint blockade in melanoma. As to treatment: randomized to nivolumab then ipilimumab (arm A) or the reverse (arm B). The repertoire was sequenced with immunoSEQ multiplex PCR; TCRdb's copy has only in-frame clones and lacks some. The sample comprises roughly 30,000 clones, 83% of which are singletons, and less than 20% rests with the top ten. The specimen was CD8+ T cells sorted from blood (inferred from file names), collected from a patient given nivolumab and ipilimumab in sequence. These receptors all stem from a human donor with melanoma.

This chain uses TRBV27 with TRBJ2-3; D may be TRBD1 (6 bases). This CDR3 is 14 amino acids long. CDR1 and CDR2 (germline): MNHEY, SMNVEV (reference sequence). V lost 5 bases and J lost 2, with 11 bases in between. The CDR3 sequence is CASSLGGHTDTQYF. DNA for the CDR3: TGTGCCAGCAGTCTTGGGGGCCACACAGATACGCAGTATTTT.

The chain carries TRBV6-5 and TRBJ1-1; no clear D. Germline CDR1 is MNHEY and CDR2 is SVGAGI. The CDR3 is 15 residues long. Trimming removed 8 bases at V and 0 bases at J, with 16 bases between. In DNA, the CDR3 is TGTGCCAGCGCCTCTCTGGGCCCGATGAACACTGAAGCTTTCTTT. Translating gives CASASLGPMNTEAFF.

The chain has TRBV9 and TRBJ2-2; TRBD2 is a possible D gene (6 bases). Germline values: CDR1 SGDLS, CDR2 YYNGEE. The CDR3 has 15 amino acids. V was cut by 0 bases and J by 6 bases, with 12 bases left in between. The chain's CDR3 is CASSVGVWGAGELFF. CDR3 coding DNA: TGTGCCAGCAGCGTAGGGGTTTGGGGGGCCGGGGAGCTGTTTTTT.

The chain recombines TRBV30 with TRBJ1-2; D gene uncertain. Trimming took off 4 bases at V and 5 bases at J, with 14 bases between the two ends. This CDR3 comprises 13 residues. Germline CDR1 and CDR2: GTSNPN and SVGIG (reference sequence). CDR3 sequence reads: CAWTGSGRYGYTF. CDR3 DNA: TGTGCCTGGACAGGCTCCGGGAGGTATGGCTACACCTTC.

This chain links TRBV5-1 with TRBJ2-7; D is perhaps TRBD1 (6 bases). Trimming left V 0 bases short and J 3 bases short, with 13 bases between. Germline values: CDR1 SGHRS, CDR2 YFSETQ. The CDR3 is 15 residues long. In nucleotides, the CDR3 is TGCGCCAGCAGCTTGGCTTTGGGGGCTGGCTACGAGCAGTACTTC. Its protein product is CASSLALGAGYEQYF.

The CDR3 protein is CASSHGQNTEAFF. The DNA of the CDR3 is TGCGCCAGCAGCCACGGACAGAACACTGAAGCTTTCTTT. V and J are TRBV4-1 and TRBJ1-1; weak D call: TRBD1 (5 bases). Germline V CDR1 and CDR2: MGHRA, YSYEKL. With 3 bases removed from V and 1 base from J, the gap between germline ends came to 6 bases. The CDR3 length is 13 residues.

Within the sample, this clone is medium-sized. The chain recombines TRBV21-1 with TRBJ2-7; the table's D gene call, TRBD2, was not cross checked with the DNA. TRBV21-1 is annotated as a pseudogene. The CDR3 is 15 amino acids. Here the CDR3 DNA reads TGTGCCAGCAGTAGCGTCGGGCACCGCTCCTACGAGCAGTACTTC. Protein product: CASSSVGHRSYEQYF.

In regard to this clone: Other nucleotide sequences from this sample produce the same CDR3. The chain carries TRBV27 and TRBJ1-6; possible D gene TRBD1, 5 bases. The length of the CDR3 is 14 residues. Looked up from germline, CDR1 is MNHEY and CDR2 is SMNVEV (reference sequence). With 3 bases removed from V and 7 bases from J, the gap between germline ends came to 10 bases. The CDR3 reads CASSLQGANSPLHF. Here the CDR3 DNA reads TGTGCCAGCAGTTTGCAAGGGGCGAATTCACCCCTCCACTTT.

V and J are TRBV9 and TRBJ2-1; 9 bases match TRBD2. V lost 0 bases, J lost 5 bases, and 0 bases stayed unmatched. The CDR3 is 14 residues long. Germline V gives CDR1 SGDLS, CDR2 YYNGEE. The CDR3 protein is CASSVGLADNEQFF. CDR3 DNA sequence: TGTGCCAGCAGCGTAGGACTAGCGGACAATGAGCAGTTCTTC.

This chain uses TRBV9 with TRBJ2-5; a possible D gene is TRBD1 (6 bases). This CDR3 has 14 amino acids. Trimming left V 7 bases short and J 4 bases short, with 17 bases between. CDR1 is SGDLS, CDR2 YYNGEE, per germline. Here the CDR3 DNA reads TGTGCCAGCGCCCCCGTGGGGGCGGCAGAGACCCAGTACTTC. Translation: CASAPVGAAETQYF.

This clone has just a few counts. The chain combines TRBV7-9 with TRBJ1-5, with TRBD1 identical over 9 bases. The germline V gene encodes CDR1 SEHNR and CDR2 FQNEAQ (reference sequence). The CDR3 has 17 amino acids. Germline trimming cut 5 bases from V and 1 base from J; bases unmatched to any gene: 9. The CDR3, as DNA: TGTGCCAGCAGCCTGGGACAGGGTAAGAGAAGCAATCAGCCCCAGCATTTT. This codes for CASSLGQGKRSNQPQHF.

This chain connects TRBV7-2 to TRBJ1-1, with unresolved D. In germline, CDR1 is SGHTA, CDR2 FQGNSA. Trimming shortened V by 2 bases and J by 2 bases, and 6 bases separated the two germline ends. The CDR3 consists of 13 residues. The CDR3 sequence is CASSLNRNTEAFF. The CDR3 nucleotides read TGTGCCAGCAGCTTAAACAGAAACACTGAAGCTTTCTTT.

The V gene is TRBV19, the J gene TRBJ2-2; D might be TRBD1 (6 bases). This CDR3 has 13 amino acids. The germline gives CDR1 LNHDA, CDR2 SQIVND (reference sequence). The ends were cut back, 6 bases at V and 4 bases at J, with 9 bases in the middle. CDR3 region: CASSLGGTGELFF. The DNA for the CDR3 is TGTGCCAGTAGCCTAGGGGGCACCGGGGAGCTGTTTTTT.

The chain uses TRBV5-4 and TRBJ2-7; D perhaps matches TRBD2 (6 bases). CDR3 length: 13 residues. The germline CDR1 and CDR2 sequences are SGHNT and YYREEE (reference sequence). Trimming took 2 bases from V and 3 from J, leaving 9 bases between them. The CDR3 DNA reads as TGTGCCAGCAGCTTCGGGACTTACTACGAGCAGTACTTC. Translated, it gives CASSFGTYYEQYF.

The CDR3 reads CASSSSGGSQETQYF. CDR3 DNA: TGTGCCAGCAGTTCATCAGGGGGCTCGCAAGAGACCCAGTACTTC. V is TRBV6-5 and J is TRBJ2-5; 8 bases are shared with TRBD1. Germline trimming cut 4 bases from V and 2 bases from J; bases unmatched to any gene: 6. Germline-derived CDR1 and CDR2 are MNHEY and SVGAGI. The CDR3 is 15 residues long.

The rearrangement links TRBV6-5 to TRBJ2-1; 10 bases are shared with TRBD2. Per germline, CDR1 MNHEY and CDR2 SVGAGI. The CDR3 covers 15 residues. With V trimmed by 7 bases and J by 5 bases, 8 bases remained unmatched. Here the CDR3 reads CASTITSGVHNEQFF. The CDR3 region has the DNA TGTGCCAGCACCATAACTAGCGGGGTCCACAATGAGCAGTTCTTC.

A few counts support this clone. Within the sample, other DNA sequences also encode this same CDR3. This chain uses TRBV2 with TRBJ2-2, with TRBD2 as a possible D gene (6 bases). Germline CDR1 SNHLY, CDR2 FYNNEI. The V gene lost 3 bases and the J gene lost 6 bases, with 8 bases spanning the gap. This CDR3 is built from 13 residues. Here the CDR3 DNA reads TGTGCCAGCAGTGACGGGACTGCCGGGGAGCTGTTTTTT. Translation: CASSDGTAGELFF.

This clone was seen just once. The CDR3 nucleotides are TGTGCCAGCAGCCCCTCCGCGGGGGCCTACACAGATACGCAGTATTTT. Translation: CASSPSAGAYTDTQYF. The chain carries TRBV7-9 and TRBJ2-3, with a possible D match to TRBD2 (7 bases). Trimming pared 5 bases from V and 2 bases from J, leaving 17 bases between. Germline CDR1 is SEHNR and CDR2 is FQNEAQ (reference sequence). The CDR3 is 16 amino acids.